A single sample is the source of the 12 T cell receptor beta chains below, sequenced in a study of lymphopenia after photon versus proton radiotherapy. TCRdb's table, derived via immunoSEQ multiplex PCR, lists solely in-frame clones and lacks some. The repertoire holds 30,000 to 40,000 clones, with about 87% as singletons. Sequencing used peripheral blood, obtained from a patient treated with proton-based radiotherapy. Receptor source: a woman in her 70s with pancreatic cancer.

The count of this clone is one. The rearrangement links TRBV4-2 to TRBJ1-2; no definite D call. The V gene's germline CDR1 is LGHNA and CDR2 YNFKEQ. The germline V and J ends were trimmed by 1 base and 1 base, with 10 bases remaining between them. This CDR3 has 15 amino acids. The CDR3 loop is CASSQVVNNNYGYTF. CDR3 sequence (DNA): TGTGCCAGCAGCCAAGTAGTCAACAATAACTATGGCTACACCTTC.

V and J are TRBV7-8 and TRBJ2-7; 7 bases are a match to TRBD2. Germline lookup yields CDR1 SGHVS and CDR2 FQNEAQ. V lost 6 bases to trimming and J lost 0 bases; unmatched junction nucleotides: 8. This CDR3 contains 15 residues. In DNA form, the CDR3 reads TGTGCCAGCAGGAACTTAGCGGGCAGCTCCTACGAGCAGTACTTC. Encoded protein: CASRNLAGSSYEQYF.

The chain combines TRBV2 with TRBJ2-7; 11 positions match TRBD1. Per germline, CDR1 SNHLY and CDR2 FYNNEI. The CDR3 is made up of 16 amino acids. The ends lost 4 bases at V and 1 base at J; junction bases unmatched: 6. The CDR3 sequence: CASSARGQGASYEQYF. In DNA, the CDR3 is TGTGCCAGCAGTGCCCGCGGACAGGGGGCTTCCTACGAGCAGTACTTC. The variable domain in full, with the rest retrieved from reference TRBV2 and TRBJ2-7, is EPEVTQTPSHQVTQMGQEVILRCVPISNHLYFYWYRQILGQKVEFLVSFYNNEISEKSEIFDDQFSVERPDGSNFTLKIRSTKLEDSAMYFCASSARGQGASYEQYFGPGTRLTVT.

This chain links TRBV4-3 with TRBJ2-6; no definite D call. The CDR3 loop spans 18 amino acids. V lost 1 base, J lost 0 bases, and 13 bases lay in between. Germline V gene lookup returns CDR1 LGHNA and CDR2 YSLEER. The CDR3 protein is CASSQVGSVFSGANVLTF. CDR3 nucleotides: TGCGCCAGCAGCCAAGTAGGCAGCGTGTTCTCTGGGGCCAACGTCCTGACTTTC.

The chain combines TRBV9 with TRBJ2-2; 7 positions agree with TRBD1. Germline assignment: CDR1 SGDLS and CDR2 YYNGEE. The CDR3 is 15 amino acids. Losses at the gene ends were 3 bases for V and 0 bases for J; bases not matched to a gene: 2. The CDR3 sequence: CASSAQGTNTGELFF. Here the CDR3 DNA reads TGTGCCAGCAGCGCACAGGGGACGAACACCGGGGAGCTGTTTTTT.

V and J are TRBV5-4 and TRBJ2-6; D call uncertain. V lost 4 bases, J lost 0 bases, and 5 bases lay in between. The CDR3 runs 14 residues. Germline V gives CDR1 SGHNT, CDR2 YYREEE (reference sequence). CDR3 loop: CASSSFSGANVLTF. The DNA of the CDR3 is TGTGCCAGCAGCAGCTTCTCTGGGGCCAACGTCCTGACTTTC.

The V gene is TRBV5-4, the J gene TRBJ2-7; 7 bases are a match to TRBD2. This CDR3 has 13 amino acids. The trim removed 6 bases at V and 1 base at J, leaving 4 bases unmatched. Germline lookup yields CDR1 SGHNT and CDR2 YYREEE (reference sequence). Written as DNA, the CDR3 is TGTGCCAGCAACCGAGCGGGATCCTACGAGCAGTACTTC. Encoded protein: CASNRAGSYEQYF.

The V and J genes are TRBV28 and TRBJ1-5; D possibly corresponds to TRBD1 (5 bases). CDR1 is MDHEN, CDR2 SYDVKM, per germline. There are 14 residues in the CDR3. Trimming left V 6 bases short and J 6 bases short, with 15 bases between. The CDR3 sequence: CASRTRDFSQPQHF. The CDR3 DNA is TGTGCCAGCAGGACAAGGGACTTCAGTCAGCCCCAGCATTTT.

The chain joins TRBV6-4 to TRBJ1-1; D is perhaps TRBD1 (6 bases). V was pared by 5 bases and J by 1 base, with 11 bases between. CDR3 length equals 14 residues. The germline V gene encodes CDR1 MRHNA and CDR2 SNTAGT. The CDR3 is CASSRDTQNTEAFF. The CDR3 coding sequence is TGTGCCAGCAGTAGGGACACCCAGAACACTGAAGCTTTCTTT.

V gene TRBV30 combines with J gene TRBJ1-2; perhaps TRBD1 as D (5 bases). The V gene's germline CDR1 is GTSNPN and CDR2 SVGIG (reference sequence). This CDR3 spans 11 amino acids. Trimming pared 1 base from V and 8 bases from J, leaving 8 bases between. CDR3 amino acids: CAWSDRWGYTF. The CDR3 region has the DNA TGTGCCTGGAGTGACAGGTGGGGCTACACCTTC.

This chain's CDR3 is CASSLTGTGSRSPLHF. The CDR3 DNA reads TGTGCCAGCAGTTTGACCGGGACAGGGTCCCGGTCACCCCTCCACTTT. The rearrangement links TRBV27 to TRBJ1-6, with 9 bases aligning to TRBD1. J gave up 10 bases and V 3 bases, and 10 bases lay outside the gene matches. This CDR3 comprises 16 residues. Germline V gene sequence: CDR1 MNHEY, CDR2 SMNVEV (reference sequence).

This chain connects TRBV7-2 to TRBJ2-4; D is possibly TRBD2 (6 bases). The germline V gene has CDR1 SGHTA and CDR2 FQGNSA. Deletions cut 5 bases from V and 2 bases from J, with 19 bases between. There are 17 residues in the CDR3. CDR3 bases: TGTGCCAGCAGCCCCCACGAAGTGGGAGGTACCAAAAACATTCAGTACTTC. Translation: CASSPHEVGGTKNIQYF.